This T cell receptor beta chain was observed in a study of T-cell memory formation after mild COVID-19. Looked up from germline, CDR1 is ENHRY and CDR2 is SYGVKD. This CDR3 region has 14 residues. V shed 6 bases, J shed 0 bases, and the junction held 1 base outside the gene matches. TCRdb reanalysed the 5' RACE reads using MiXCR and keeps one entry per CDR3 protein. The data show over 120,000 distinct CDR3 sequences, with about a fifth seen just once and approximately 2.3% held by the top ten. This clonotype was counted only a few times. The sequence came from an adult woman who had mild COVID-19 (a few samples of this study predate the infection). Cell type and time point are not known. The sequenced sample consisted of PBMCs or a T cell subset sorted from them (not recorded which). This sequence joins TRBV10-3 and TRBJ2-5; the match to TRBD1 covers 10 bases. CDR3 sequence (DNA): TGTGCCATCAGGGGGACAGGGGACCAAGAGACCCAGTACTTC. Translation gives CAIRGTGDQETQYF.